The 26 T cell receptor beta chains below were found in one sample sequenced in a study of regulatory T cells in long-lasting Graves disease. Construction of the TCR beta libraries employed iRepertoire HTBI primers in conjunction with Arm-PCR of CDR3 regions. TCRdb re-analysed the multiplex PCR reads in MiXCR, keeping a single row per CDR3 protein. The sample yields around 480,000 distinct CDR3 sequences, around 15% seen once. Time point meaning: newly diagnosed GD, antithyroid drugs for less than 3 months. The authors made the TCR library using RNA they extracted from PBMCs. These data also formed part of another study, on T cells in Graves' hyperthyroidism and ophthalmopathy.

Material: peripheral blood mononuclear cells (PBMCs), obtained at new diagnosis, from a patient treated with antithyroid drugs. All receptors come from a man in his forties with Graves disease.

Ten or more counts support this clonotype. V usage is TRBV7-9 and J usage is TRBJ2-1, with TRBD2 identical over 10 bases. Germline lookup yields CDR1 SEHNR and CDR2 FQNEAQ (reference sequence). Trimming took 2 bases from V and 4 from J; bases not matched to a gene: 2. The CDR3 contains 15 residues. Written as DNA, the CDR3 is TGTGCCAGCAGCTTACCTAGCGGGAGTTACAATGAGCAGTTCTTC. Translated, it gives CASSLPSGSYNEQFF.

Ten or more counts support this clonotype. The chain employs TRBV11-2 and TRBJ1-6; D is uncertain. This CDR3 is built from 15 residues. V was pared by 4 bases and J by 1 base, with 8 bases between. Germline CDR1 SGHAT, CDR2 FQNNGV. In nucleotides, the CDR3 is TGTGCCAGCAGCTCCGGTGGTTCCTATAATTCACCCCTCCACTTT. Translating gives CASSSGGSYNSPLHF.

This clonotype was seen ten or more times. The V gene is TRBV24-1, the J gene TRBJ2-5; 11 nucleotides match TRBD1. The V gene's germline CDR1 is KGHDR and CDR2 SFDVKD. The CDR3 is made up of 17 amino acids. V lost 3 bases and J lost 1; bases outside the gene matches: 6. The CDR3 DNA sequence: TGTGCCACCAGTGATCCCCTGGGACAGGGGGGCCAAGAGACCCAGTACTTC. Amino acids: CATSDPLGQGGQETQYF.

In this sample, this clonotype turned up a few times. V is TRBV20-1 and J is TRBJ2-3, with D tentatively TRBD1 (6 bases). Per the germline V gene, CDR1 is DFQATT and CDR2 is SNEGSKA (reference sequence). This CDR3 is 19 amino acids long. V was pared by 0 bases and J by 3 bases, with 25 bases between. The CDR3 loop is CSARDRGNILLRSTDTQYF. The CDR3 DNA is TGCAGTGCTAGAGATAGGGGGAACATCCTGCTTCGGAGTACAGATACGCAGTATTTT.

Ten or more counts support this clonotype. The chain links TRBV15 to TRBJ2-3; D may match TRBD1 or TRBD2 (5 bases each). V shed 4 bases and J shed 4 bases, with 15 bases lying between them. The CDR3 is 15 amino acids. CDR1 and CDR2 from the germline V gene are LNHNV and YYDKDF (reference sequence). The CDR3 reads CATSTSGSGPDTQYF. The CDR3 nucleotides are TGTGCCACCAGCACCTCAGGGAGTGGACCAGATACGCAGTATTTT.

Remarks on this clonotype: A much larger clone differs from this one at a single base, so this may be a read error. This rearrangement joins TRBV18 to TRBJ1-1; D remains ambiguous. The CDR3 has 14 residues. Germline values: CDR1 KGHSH, CDR2 LQKENI. DNA of the CDR3: TGTGCCATCTCACCGCCCTCAGGAGTTCCTGAAGCTTTCTTT. Residues: CAISPPSGVPEAFF.

This clonotype has at least ten counts. The genes are TRBV2 and TRBJ2-3, with 8 bases fitting TRBD1. J gave up 8 bases and V 5 bases, and 6 bases lay outside the gene matches. CDR3 length: 13 residues. Germline CDR1 is SNHLY and CDR2 is FYNNEI. The CDR3 sequence is CASSTDRGFTQYF. The CDR3 DNA sequence: TGTGCCAGCAGTACAGACAGGGGCTTTACGCAGTATTTT.

This clonotype was observed once. The chain employs TRBV6-2 or TRBV6-3 and TRBJ2-1; TRBD1 agrees at 9 bases. The CDR3 covers 14 residues. J gave up 7 bases and V 7 bases, and 8 bases lay outside the gene matches. Germline CDR1 is MNHEY and CDR2 is SVGEGT. The CDR3 DNA is TGTGCCAGCACCCGGGACAGGGTGGGTAATGAGCAGTTCTTC. Its protein is CASTRDRVGNEQFF.

CDR3 amino acids: CASSFTGTGGSGYTF. The DNA of the CDR3 is TGTGCCAGCAGCTTTACCGGGACAGGGGGCTCTGGCTACACCTTC. The J gene is TRBJ1-2, the V gene TRBV3-1, with 12 bases aligning to TRBD1. The CDR3 is made up of 15 amino acids. V was pared by 5 bases and J by 7 bases, with 8 bases of the junction left unmatched. Germline CDR1 and CDR2: LGHDT and YNNKEL (reference sequence).

The chain links TRBV20-1 to TRBJ2-7; D gene ambiguous. There are 10 residues in the CDR3. Per germline, CDR1 DFQATT and CDR2 SNEGSKA (reference sequence). The CDR3 loop reads CGLGPYEQYF. The CDR3 DNA reads TGCGGTTTGGGCCCCTACGAGCAGTACTTC.

The rearrangement uses TRBV19 and TRBJ1-2; D gene unclear. Germline V lookup: CDR1 LNHDA, CDR2 SQIVND (reference sequence). V dropped 2 bases and J dropped 8 bases, with 15 bases sitting between them. The CDR3 covers 14 residues. The CDR3 loop reads CASSISYGFGGYTF. CDR3 bases: TGTGCCAGTAGTATATCGTACGGCTTCGGCGGCTACACCTTC.

This clonotype was seen many times. This chain links TRBV28 with TRBJ2-7; 11 bases are a match to TRBD2. The CDR3 totals 15 residues. Germline V CDR1 and CDR2: MDHEN, SYDVKM. V gave up 4 bases and J gave up 6 bases; unmatched junction bases: 8. CDR3 residues: CASSSLAGGFREQYF. CDR3 nucleotides: TGTGCCAGCAGTTCCTTAGCGGGAGGGTTCCGCGAGCAGTACTTC.

The chain is built from TRBV2 and TRBJ1-1; no definite D call. V lost 5 bases and J 3 bases, leaving 13 bases between the germline ends. Germline V gives CDR1 SNHLY, CDR2 FYNNEI. There are 14 residues in the CDR3. The CDR3 sequence is CASSLRAEDTEAFF. The CDR3 DNA reads TGTGCCAGCAGTTTAAGGGCAGAAGACACTGAAGCTTTCTTT.

This clonotype was seen at least ten times. J is TRBJ2-3 and V is TRBV29-1; 7 bases map to TRBD1. After removal of 0 bases from V and 5 bases from J, the junction contained 14 bases not matched to a gene. Per the germline V gene, CDR1 is SQVTM and CDR2 is ANQGSEA. The CDR3 consists of 17 residues. The CDR3 spells CSVEENLQGVSKDTQYF. For the CDR3, the DNA is TGCAGCGTTGAAGAAAATTTGCAGGGGGTGTCAAAAGATACGCAGTATTTT.

Many counts were recorded for this clonotype. This chain uses TRBV27 with TRBJ2-3; TRBD2 agrees at 9 bases. CDR1 is MNHEY, CDR2 SMNVEV, per germline (reference sequence). The CDR3 loop spans 16 amino acids. The V segment lost 2 bases and the J segment 3 bases; nucleotides outside the gene matches: 6. The CDR3 DNA reads TGTGCCAGCAGTTTAGCGGGAGGGCCTCGGACAGATACGCAGTATTTT. It translates to CASSLAGGPRTDTQYF.

This clonotype was detected a few times. Here the CDR3 reads CASSTDQGHGGELFF. The CDR3, as DNA: TGTGCCAGTAGTACCGATCAGGGGCATGGCGGGGAGCTGTTTTTT. The V call is TRBV19, the J call TRBJ2-2; D might be TRBD1 (6 bases). The CDR3 totals 15 residues. The V end was cut by 4 bases, the J end by 7 bases, with 16 bases between. The germline CDR1 and CDR2 sequences are LNHDA and SQIVND (reference sequence).

This clonotype was seen repeatedly, ten times or more. The gene calls are TRBV20-1 and TRBJ2-7, with D possibly matching TRBD2 (5 bases). With 5 bases removed from V and 1 base from J, the gap between germline ends came to 15 bases. Looked up from germline, CDR1 is DFQATT and CDR2 is SNEGSKA (reference sequence). The CDR3 totals 14 residues. The CDR3 protein is CSASGLASSYEQYF. In nucleotides, the CDR3 is TGCAGTGCTTCCGGACTCGCAAGTTCCTACGAGCAGTACTTC.

J is TRBJ2-1 and V is TRBV29-1; D perhaps matches TRBD1 (5 bases). This CDR3 is built from 14 residues. CDR1 SQVTM and CDR2 ANQGSEA come from the germline V gene. Trimming removed 0 bases at V and 6 bases at J, with 12 bases between. As DNA, the CDR3 is TGCAGCGTTGAAGAGGGCGGACAACCCAATGAGCAGTTCTTC. This gives the protein CSVEEGGQPNEQFF.

This clonotype was observed a few times. The chain recombines TRBV3-1 with TRBJ1-4; D not resolved. The ends were cut back, 0 bases at V and 0 bases at J, with 8 bases in the middle. The CDR3 covers 16 residues. CDR1 and CDR2 (germline): LGHDT, YNNKEL (reference sequence). The CDR3 DNA reads TGTGCCAGCAGCCAAGATACCGGGGCAACTAATGAAAAACTGTTTTTT. Its translation: CASSQDTGATNEKLFF.

The table lists this clonotype with a few counts. This chain joins TRBV10-2 and TRBJ1-6; 9 positions match TRBD1. Germline CDR1 is WSHSY and CDR2 is SAAADI. This CDR3 is built from 19 residues. V lost 4 bases, J lost 0 bases, and 10 bases stayed unmatched. CDR3 sequence (DNA): TGCGCCAGCAGTGGGGGACAGGGCGACCCGAGCTCCTATAATTCACCCCTCCACTTT. Translating gives CASSGGQGDPSSYNSPLHF.

Many counts were recorded for this clonotype. V and J are TRBV2 and TRBJ2-7; 8 nucleotides match TRBD1. Trimming cost V 4 bases and J 3 bases; bases outside gene matches: 5. The CDR3 covers 14 residues. Germline CDR1 SNHLY, CDR2 FYNNEI. The CDR3 DNA is TGTGCCAGCAGTGGGCAGGGGGCCAACTACGAGCAGTACTTC. Translating it yields CASSGQGANYEQYF.

Ten or more counts support this clonotype. The chain carries TRBV28 and TRBJ2-7; TRBD2 aligns across 7 bases. The junction had 13 bases not matched to a gene; V was cut back by 3 bases and J by 2 bases. The CDR3 runs to 17 residues. Germline loops: CDR1 MDHEN, CDR2 SYDVKM. CDR3 in amino acids: CASSLGDFIGRTYEQYF. CDR3 DNA sequence: TGTGCCAGCAGTTTGGGGGACTTTATCGGGAGGACCTACGAGCAGTACTTC.

This clonotype was observed at least ten times. The chain couples TRBV2 to TRBJ2-1; D call uncertain. The length of the CDR3 is 13 residues. With 1 base removed from V and 2 bases from J, the gap between germline ends came to 3 bases. Germline CDR1 is SNHLY and CDR2 is FYNNEI. The CDR3: CASSEETYNEQFF. CDR3 DNA sequence: TGTGCCAGCAGTGAAGAAACCTACAATGAGCAGTTCTTC.

This clonotype has a count of ten or more. The J gene is TRBJ2-6, the V gene TRBV6-1; D not resolved. Trimming cost V 0 bases and J 1 base, with 10 bases left between them. Germline lookup yields CDR1 MNHNS and CDR2 SASEGT. This CDR3 region has 17 residues. For the CDR3, the DNA is TGTGCCAGCAGTGAAGCAATTTTGGGGTCTGGGGCCAACGTCCTGACTTTC. Residues: CASSEAILGSGANVLTF.

V gene TRBV24-1 combines with J gene TRBJ2-7; the D is unclear. The CDR3 totals 13 residues. Germline V gene lookup returns CDR1 KGHDR and CDR2 SFDVKD. Trimming pared 3 bases from V and 5 bases from J, leaving 10 bases between. The CDR3 coding sequence is TGTGCCACCAGTGATCCCGGACGGAACGAGCAGTACTTC. Its translation is CATSDPGRNEQYF.

This clonotype occurred many times. The V gene is TRBV3-1, the J gene TRBJ2-7; no clear D gene. In germline, CDR1 is LGHDT, CDR2 YNNKEL (reference sequence). This CDR3 region has 15 residues. The germline V and J ends were trimmed by 6 bases and 4 bases, with 19 bases remaining between them. This chain's CDR3 is CASSSCIESSYEQYF. DNA of the CDR3: TGTGCCAGCAGTTCTTGTATAGAATCATCGTACGAGCAGTACTTC.